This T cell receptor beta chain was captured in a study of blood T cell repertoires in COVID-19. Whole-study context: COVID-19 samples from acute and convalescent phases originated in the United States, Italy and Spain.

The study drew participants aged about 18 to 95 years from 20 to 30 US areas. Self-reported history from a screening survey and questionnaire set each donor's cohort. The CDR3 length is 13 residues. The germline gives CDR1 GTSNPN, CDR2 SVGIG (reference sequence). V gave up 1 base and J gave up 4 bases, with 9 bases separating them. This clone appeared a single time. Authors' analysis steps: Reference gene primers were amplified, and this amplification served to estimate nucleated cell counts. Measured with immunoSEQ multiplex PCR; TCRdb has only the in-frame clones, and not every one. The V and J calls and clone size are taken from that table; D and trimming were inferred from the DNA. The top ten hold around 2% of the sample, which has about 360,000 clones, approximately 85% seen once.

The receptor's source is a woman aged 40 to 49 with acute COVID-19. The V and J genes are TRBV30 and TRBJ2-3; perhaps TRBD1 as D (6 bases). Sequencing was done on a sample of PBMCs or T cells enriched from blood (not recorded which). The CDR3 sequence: CAWSDRVPDTQYF. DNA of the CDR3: TGTGCCTGGAGTGACAGGGTCCCAGATACGCAGTATTTT.